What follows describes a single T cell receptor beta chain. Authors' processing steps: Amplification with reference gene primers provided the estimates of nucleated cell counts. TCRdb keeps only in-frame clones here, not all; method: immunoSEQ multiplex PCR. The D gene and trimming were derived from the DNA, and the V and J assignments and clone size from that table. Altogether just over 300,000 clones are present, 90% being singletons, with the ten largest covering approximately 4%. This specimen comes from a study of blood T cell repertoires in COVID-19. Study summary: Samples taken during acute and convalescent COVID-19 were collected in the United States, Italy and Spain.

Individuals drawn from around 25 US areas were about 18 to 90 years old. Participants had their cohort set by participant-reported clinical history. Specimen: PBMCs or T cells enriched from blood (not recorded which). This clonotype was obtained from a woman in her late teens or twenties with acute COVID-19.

The CDR3 sequence is CASSVTSPNTEAFF. The CDR3 coding sequence is TGTGCCAGCAGCGTAACTTCCCCCAACACTGAAGCTTTCTTT. The rearrangement links TRBV11-3 to TRBJ1-1; no firm D call. Trimming shortened V by 5 bases and J by 2 bases, and 12 bases separated the two germline ends. The CDR3 covers 14 residues. The germline V gene encodes CDR1 SGHNT and CDR2 YENEEA.